These 19 T cell receptor beta chains were sequenced from one sample in a study of blood T cell repertoires in COVID-19. Repertoires were generated with immunoSEQ multiplex PCR, while TCRdb's copy carries only in-frame clones and drops some. The sample has 55,000 to 90,000 clones, 81% seen once. The sequenced sample was peripheral blood. These receptors originate from an older woman with acute or convalescent COVID-19.

The chain links TRBV5-1 to TRBJ2-5; 10 nucleotides match TRBD2. V shed 1 base and J 4 bases; nucleotides not matched to a gene: 19. Germline V gene data show CDR1 as SGHRS and CDR2 as YFSETQ. CDR3 length: 20 amino acids. The CDR3 nucleotides read TGCGCCAGCAGCTTGACCCCCCGGTCAGCGGGAGGGCCGGGCGGAGAGACCCAGTACTTC. Amino acid sequence: CASSLTPRSAGGPGGETQYF.

The chain has TRBV29-1 and TRBJ1-4, with D tentatively TRBD1 (5 bases). V was shortened by 4 bases and J by 5 bases, with 11 bases between the two germline ends. In germline, CDR1 is SQVTM, CDR2 ANQGSEA. The CDR3 spans 13 residues. DNA for the CDR3: TGCAGCGTTGGGCCCGGGGGGAATGAAAAACTGTTTTTT. It translates to CSVGPGGNEKLFF.

This clone was counted only a few times. Different DNA sequences within this sample yield the same CDR3. The chain has TRBV7-2 and TRBJ1-5; the D gene is possibly TRBD1 (6 bases). V was shortened by 0 bases and J by 7 bases, with 10 bases between the two germline ends. CDR1 SGHTA and CDR2 FQGNSA come from the germline V gene. This CDR3 comprises 14 residues. The CDR3 loop reads CASSLAGGGQPQHF. CDR3 DNA: TGTGCCAGCAGCTTAGCAGGGGGAGGGCAGCCCCAGCATTTT.

This clone appeared a single time. The chain recombines TRBV5-5 with TRBJ2-3, with 8 positions matching TRBD2. CDR1 SGHKS and CDR2 YYEKEE come from the germline V gene (reference sequence). The V and J ends lost 7 bases and 1 base, in that order; junction bases with no gene match: 14. CDR3 size: 17 residues. The CDR3 sequence: CASGLRGGSGRTDTQYF. The CDR3 DNA is TGTGCCAGCGGGCTTCGGGGGGGTAGCGGGCGCACAGATACGCAGTATTTT. Using reference TRBV5-5 and TRBJ2-3 for the parts outside the CDR3, the full variable domain is DAGVTQSPTHLIKTRGQQVTLRCSPISGHKSVSWYQQVLGQGPQFIFQYYEKEERGRGNFPDRFSARQFPNYSSELNVNALLLGDSALYLCASGLRGGSGRTDTQYFGPGTRLTVL.

The chain joins TRBV7-2 to TRBJ2-7, with 8 bases lining up with TRBD2. Unmatched junction bases numbered 7, after V lost 1 base and J lost 2 bases. Germline lookup yields CDR1 SGHTA and CDR2 FQGNSA. The CDR3 totals 16 residues. The CDR3 DNA follows: TGTGCCAGCAGCTTAGAAAGCGGGGGACTTACCTACGAGCAGTACTTC. Translating gives CASSLESGGLTYEQYF.

V and J are TRBV18 and TRBJ2-1; 8 bases fit TRBD2. The ends lost 3 bases at V and 6 bases at J; junction bases unmatched: 7. CDR1 and CDR2 from the germline V gene are KGHSH and LQKENI. The CDR3 loop spans 15 amino acids. CDR3 bases: TGTGCCAGCTCACCGACAGCGGGAGCTGGCAATGAGCAGTTCTTC. Residues: CASSPTAGAGNEQFF. Looking up the rest from reference TRBV18 and TRBJ2-1 gives the full variable domain: NAGVMQNPRHLVRRRGQEARLRCSPMKGHSHVYWYRQLPEEGLKFMVYLQKENIIDESGMPKERFSAEFPKEGPSILRIQQVVRGDSAAYFCASSPTAGAGNEQFFGPGTRLTVL.

The rearrangement uses TRBV18 and TRBJ1-5; D is unclear. The germline V gene has CDR1 KGHSH and CDR2 LQKENI. Trimming took off 3 bases at V and 8 bases at J, with 17 bases between the two ends. The CDR3 runs to 15 residues. CDR3 sequence (DNA): TGTGCCAGCTCACCCCTTGGACTGCCCGAAGAGCCCCAGCATTTT. It specifies CASSPLGLPEEPQHF. The full variable domain, in which reference TRBV18 and TRBJ1-5 provide the parts outside the CDR3, is NAGVMQNPRHLVRRRGQEARLRCSPMKGHSHVYWYRQLPEEGLKFMVYLQKENIIDESGMPKERFSAEFPKEGPSILRIQQVVRGDSAAYFCASSPLGLPEEPQHFGDGTRLSIL.

This chain links TRBV19 with TRBJ2-1; 8 nucleotides agree with TRBD1. Germline V gives CDR1 LNHDA, CDR2 SQIVND (reference sequence). The CDR3 covers 13 residues. V trimming: 9 bases; J trimming: 7 bases; junction bases outside the gene matches: 8. The CDR3 DNA reads as TGTGCCAGCGTTCATACAGGGGGAAATGAGCAGTTCTTC. This sequence encodes CASVHTGGNEQFF.

The genes are TRBV28 and TRBJ2-7; D unclear. Germline V lookup: CDR1 MDHEN, CDR2 SYDVKM. The CDR3 covers 14 residues. V was pared by 1 base and J by 2 bases, with 9 bases between. CDR3 loop: CASSLFAGTYEQYF. DNA for the CDR3: TGTGCCAGCAGTTTATTTGCCGGTACCTACGAGCAGTACTTC. The complete variable domain, with remaining parts taken from reference TRBV28 and TRBJ2-7, reads DVKVTQSSRYLVKRTGEKVFLECVQDMDHENMFWYRQDPGLGLRLIYFSYDVKMKEKGDIPEGYSVSREKKERFSLILESASTNQTSMYLCASSLFAGTYEQYFGPGTRLTVT.

The chain recombines TRBV7-2 with TRBJ1-5; D possibly corresponds to TRBD1 (5 bases). The CDR3 runs to 13 residues. Looked up from germline, CDR1 is SGHTA and CDR2 is FQGNSA. V was pared by 0 bases and J by 9 bases, with 9 bases between. The CDR3 here is CASSLAETGPQHF. CDR3 DNA sequence: TGTGCCAGCAGCTTAGCGGAAACAGGGCCCCAGCATTTT.

This sequence joins TRBV5-1 and TRBJ2-1, with 8 positions matching TRBD2. The CDR3 length is 15 residues. In germline, CDR1 is SGHRS, CDR2 YFSETQ. V dropped 4 bases and J dropped 2; count of bases not matched to a gene: 5. The CDR3 region is CASSPTSGTYNEQFF. The DNA of the CDR3 is TGCGCCAGCAGCCCAACTAGCGGAACCTACAATGAGCAGTTCTTC. The full variable domain, in which reference TRBV5-1 and TRBJ2-1 provide the parts outside the CDR3, is KAGVTQTPRYLIKTRGQQVTLSCSPISGHRSVSWYQQTPGQGLQFLFEYFSETQRNKGNFPGRFSGRQFSNSRSEMNVSTLELGDSALYLCASSPTSGTYNEQFFGPGTRLTVL.

V is TRBV7-9 and J is TRBJ2-5, with 12 bases identical to TRBD2. Trimming at V came to 4 bases and at J to 2 bases, leaving 11 bases not matched to a gene. There are 18 residues in the CDR3. Germline V lookup: CDR1 SEHNR, CDR2 FQNEAQ (reference sequence). The chain's CDR3 is CASSSPSGRALGQETQYF. CDR3 sequence (DNA): TGTGCCAGCAGCTCACCTAGCGGGAGGGCCCTCGGGCAAGAGACCCAGTACTTC.

The V call is TRBV19, the J call TRBJ2-1; possible D gene TRBD1, 5 bases. The germline V gene encodes CDR1 LNHDA and CDR2 SQIVND (reference sequence). Deletions cut 8 bases from V and 3 bases from J, with 11 bases between. The CDR3 spans 13 residues. The DNA of the CDR3 is TGTGCCAGTTTTTCGACAGACTACAATGAGCAGTTCTTC. Encoded protein: CASFSTDYNEQFF.

The CDR3 reads CASSVDNTGGLNTGELFF. CDR3 in DNA: TGTGCCAGCAGCGTAGACAATACAGGGGGACTGAACACCGGGGAGCTGTTTTTT. This sequence joins TRBV9 and TRBJ2-2; 8 bases are a match to TRBD1. Per the germline V gene, CDR1 is SGDLS and CDR2 is YYNGEE. The CDR3 is 18 residues long. The J segment lost 1 base and the V segment lost 0 bases, leaving 8 bases of the junction unmatched.

The J gene is TRBJ1-6, the V gene TRBV3-1 (or the pseudogene TRBV3-2); D uncertain. The CDR3 is 13 residues long. Per the germline V gene, CDR1 is LGHDT and CDR2 is YNNKEL (reference sequence). V gave up 8 bases and J gave up 2 bases, with 7 bases separating them. DNA for the CDR3: TGTGCCAGCCGGGTGGCCTATAATTCACCCCTCCACTTT. Encoded protein: CASRVAYNSPLHF.

V and J are TRBV7-6 and TRBJ1-5; 8 positions match TRBD1. There are 14 residues in the CDR3. CDR1 SGHVS and CDR2 FNYEAQ come from the germline V gene. The V segment lost 8 bases and the J segment 3 bases; nucleotides outside the gene matches: 6. The CDR3 sequence: CASGPGGFNQPQHF. Written as DNA, the CDR3 is TGTGCCAGCGGTCCAGGGGGCTTCAATCAGCCCCAGCATTTT.

The rearrangement uses TRBV28 and TRBJ1-2; 7 bases are shared with TRBD1. V lost 7 bases, J lost 8 bases, and 10 bases stayed unmatched. The CDR3 length is 13 residues. Germline V CDR1 and CDR2: MDHEN, SYDVKM. This CDR3 is CASIRGGGRGYTF. DNA of the CDR3: TGTGCCAGCATTCGAGGAGGGGGCCGAGGCTACACCTTC.

The CDR3 DNA follows: TGTGCCAGCAGTTTTAGCGGGGGGACAACCTACGAGCAGTACTTC. Its translation is CASSFSGGTTYEQYF. The V and J genes are TRBV6-2 or TRBV6-3 and TRBJ2-7; 10 bases fit TRBD2. CDR1 and CDR2 (germline): MNHEY, SVGEGT. Losses at the gene ends were 4 bases for V and 2 bases for J; bases not matched to a gene: 5. CDR3 length: 15 amino acids.

The rearrangement joins TRBV19 to TRBJ2-2; D may be TRBD1 (6 bases). V was pared by 10 bases and J by 3 bases, with 21 bases between. In germline, CDR1 is LNHDA, CDR2 SQIVND (reference sequence). The CDR3 runs 16 residues. The DNA of the CDR3 is TGTGCCACCACTAGGGCCCAGGGGATCGACACCGGGGAGCTGTTTTTT. It yields the protein CATTRAQGIDTGELFF.